A selection of T cell receptor beta chains follows, all from one sample in a study of T cells in tumors after PD-1 blockade. Repertoires were generated with immunoSEQ multiplex PCR, while TCRdb's copy carries only in-frame clones and drops some. The table lists approximately 60,000 clones, approximately 79% of them singletons. The sample consisted of PBMCs, taken after anti-PD-1 treatment. These receptors all come from a human donor with basal cell carcinoma. Both conserved end residues are part of each CDR3. A D gene is named only where the DNA matches it firmly. Only part of the rows carry a size: once, few, many, or a class if the clone is expanded.

d_gene: TRBD2
v_gene: TRBV6-4
j_gene: TRBJ2-3
abundance: few
CDR3nt: TGTGCCAGCAGGCAGACTAGCGGGGGGTCAGATACGCAGTATTTT
CDR3aa: CASRQTSGGSDTQYF

d_gene: -
v_gene: TRBV6-5
j_gene: TRBJ1-2
abundance: -
CDR3nt: TGTGCCAGCAGCACGGATCTCCTGGGCGGCGGCTACACCTTC
CDR3aa: CASSTDLLGGGYTF

d_gene: TRBD2
v_gene: TRBV5-1
j_gene: TRBJ2-4
abundance: -
CDR3nt: TGCGCCAGCAGCCCCGGGACTAGCGTAGACATTCAGTACTTC
CDR3aa: CASSPGTSVDIQYF

d_gene: TRBD1
v_gene: TRBV10-3
j_gene: TRBJ1-4
abundance: few
CDR3nt: TGTGCCATCAGTGAAGGGACAGGGGGGGAAAAACTGTTTTTT
CDR3aa: CAISEGTGGEKLFF

d_gene: TRBD2
v_gene: TRBV5-6
j_gene: TRBJ2-7
abundance: -
CDR3nt: TGTGCCAGCAGCTCCTCCCGGGGGACTAGCGGGGGGGCCTACGAGCAGTACTTC
CDR3aa: CASSSSRGTSGGAYEQYF

d_gene: TRBD2
v_gene: TRBV3-1/TRBV3-2
j_gene: TRBJ2-5
abundance: -
CDR3nt: TGTGCCAGCAGCCCCTTAATAGCGGGGGATCCGGAAGGTACCCAGTACTTC
CDR3aa: CASSPLIAGDPEGTQYF

d_gene: -
v_gene: TRBV19
j_gene: TRBJ2-3
abundance: -
CDR3nt: TGTGCCAGTAGTATGGGCGGGCTCACAGATACGCAGTATTTT
CDR3aa: CASSMGGLTDTQYF

d_gene: -
v_gene: TRBV7-9
j_gene: TRBJ1-4
abundance: few
CDR3nt: TGTGCCAGCAGCCCTCAGACAGAGATTCATGAAAAACTGTTTTTT
CDR3aa: CASSPQTEIHEKLFF

d_gene: TRBD2
v_gene: TRBV6-6
j_gene: TRBJ2-5
abundance: -
CDR3nt: TGTGCCAGTACAAGACTAGCCCCAGGAGAGACCCAGTACTTC
CDR3aa: CASTRLAPGETQYF

d_gene: -
v_gene: TRBV7-9
j_gene: TRBJ1-6
abundance: few
CDR3nt: TGTGCCAGCAACTCGGGGAACTATAATTCACCCCTCCACTTT
CDR3aa: CASNSGNYNSPLHF

d_gene: -
v_gene: TRBV7-9
j_gene: TRBJ2-2
abundance: few
CDR3nt: TGTGCCAGCAGGGGGTTAGAGAGGACCGGGGAGCTGTTTTTT
CDR3aa: CASRGLERTGELFF

d_gene: TRBD1
v_gene: TRBV20-1
j_gene: TRBJ1-2
abundance: -
CDR3nt: TGCAGTGCTAGTTACGACAGGGGCGGCCGTGGCTACACCTTC
CDR3aa: CSASYDRGGRGYTF

d_gene: TRBD1
v_gene: TRBV5-6
j_gene: TRBJ1-1
abundance: -
CDR3nt: TGTGCCAGCAGCGGGAACAGGGGCACTGAAGCTTTCTTT
CDR3aa: CASSGNRGTEAFF

d_gene: TRBD1
v_gene: TRBV2
j_gene: TRBJ2-1
abundance: once
CDR3nt: TGTGCCAGCAGTGACCCACAGGGGACGAATGAGCAGTTCTTC
CDR3aa: CASSDPQGTNEQFF

d_gene: TRBD1
v_gene: TRBV6-5
j_gene: TRBJ1-1
abundance: -
CDR3nt: TGTGCCAGCAGTCGACAGGGTGGCACTGAAGCTTTCTTT
CDR3aa: CASSRQGGTEAFF

d_gene: -
v_gene: TRBV28
j_gene: TRBJ1-4
abundance: -
CDR3nt: TGTGCCAGCAGTTTTTCATGGGGCGGGGAAAAACTGTTTTTT
CDR3aa: CASSFSWGGEKLFF

d_gene: -
v_gene: TRBV7-2
j_gene: TRBJ1-6
abundance: -
CDR3nt: TGTGCCAGCAGCTTAGGGAGGGAAAGTTCACCCCTCCACTTT
CDR3aa: CASSLGRESSPLHF

d_gene: -
v_gene: TRBV7-2
j_gene: TRBJ1-2
abundance: -
CDR3nt: TGTGCCAGCAGAACCTCGGGACTTCTTGGTGATGGCTACACCTTC
CDR3aa: CASRTSGLLGDGYTF

d_gene: TRBD1
v_gene: TRBV25-1
j_gene: TRBJ1-2
abundance: -
CDR3nt: TGTGCCAGCAGGGAGACAGGGGACTATGGCTACACCTTC
CDR3aa: CASRETGDYGYTF

d_gene: TRBD1
v_gene: TRBV7-8
j_gene: TRBJ2-3
abundance: -
CDR3nt: TGTGCCAGCAGCTTTACGGGACAGGCCTCCACAGATACGCAGTATTTT
CDR3aa: CASSFTGQASTDTQYF

d_gene: TRBD1
v_gene: TRBV18
j_gene: TRBJ1-2
abundance: -
CDR3nt: TGTGCCAGCTCACCGGGACAGGAAAACTATGGCTACACCTTC
CDR3aa: CASSPGQENYGYTF

d_gene: -
v_gene: TRBV6-5
j_gene: TRBJ1-4
abundance: -
CDR3nt: TGTGCCAGCAGCCTCGTGGAAAATGAAAAACTGTTTTTT
CDR3aa: CASSLVENEKLFF

d_gene: -
v_gene: TRBV28
j_gene: TRBJ1-3
abundance: -
CDR3nt: TGTGCCAGCAGTTCCACCATAATTCGGACAGATAGCTCTGGAAACACCATATATTTT
CDR3aa: CASSSTIIRTDSSGNTIYF

d_gene: -
v_gene: TRBV7-2
j_gene: TRBJ2-1
abundance: -
CDR3nt: TGTGCCAGCAGCTTAGAACAGACCTACAATGAGCAGTTCTTC
CDR3aa: CASSLEQTYNEQFF

d_gene: -
v_gene: TRBV24-1
j_gene: TRBJ2-5
abundance: once
CDR3nt: TGTGCCACCAGTGATCCTCGGACCGACGGAGAGACCCAGTACTTC
CDR3aa: CATSDPRTDGETQYF

d_gene: TRBD2
v_gene: TRBV7-2
j_gene: TRBJ2-2
abundance: -
CDR3nt: TGTGCCAGCAGCGGGCGACTAGCGGGTAACACCGGGGAGCTGTTTTTT
CDR3aa: CASSGRLAGNTGELFF

d_gene: TRBD1
v_gene: TRBV6-5
j_gene: TRBJ1-1
abundance: -
CDR3nt: TGTGCCACCTGGACAGGGGGACTTGGGAACACTGAAGCTTTCTTT
CDR3aa: CATWTGGLGNTEAFF

d_gene: TRBD1
v_gene: TRBV3-1/TRBV3-2
j_gene: TRBJ2-1
abundance: medium-sized
CDR3nt: TGTGCCAGCAGCCCATCGGACAGGTCCTACAATGAGCAGTTCTTC
CDR3aa: CASSPSDRSYNEQFF

d_gene: -
v_gene: TRBV7-6
j_gene: TRBJ2-7
abundance: -
CDR3nt: TGTGCCAGCAGCCTCCCGGGCCGGGTTCGCGAGCAGTACTTC
CDR3aa: CASSLPGRVREQYF

d_gene: -
v_gene: TRBV6-1
j_gene: TRBJ2-3
abundance: -
CDR3nt: TGTGCCAGCAGTGAATCGCCAAGTAGCCAAGATACGCAGTATTTT
CDR3aa: CASSESPSSQDTQYF

d_gene: -
v_gene: TRBV6-1
j_gene: TRBJ2-2
abundance: -
CDR3nt: TGTGCCAGCAGTGAATTTTTGTGGGGGACATCGAATACCGGGGAGCTGTTTTTT
CDR3aa: CASSEFLWGTSNTGELFF

d_gene: TRBD1
v_gene: TRBV4-1
j_gene: TRBJ1-2
abundance: -
CDR3nt: TGCGCCAGCAGCCAATTCCTACCGGGACAGGGGGCGAACTATGGCTACACCTTC
CDR3aa: CASSQFLPGQGANYGYTF

d_gene: TRBD2
v_gene: TRBV7-2
j_gene: TRBJ2-3
abundance: once
CDR3nt: TGTGCCAGCAGCCCCAGAGGACTAGCGGGGGGGCGTACAGATACGCAGTATTTT
CDR3aa: CASSPRGLAGGRTDTQYF

d_gene: TRBD1
v_gene: TRBV10-3
j_gene: TRBJ1-3
abundance: -
CDR3nt: TGTGCCATCAGCCAATTGACAGGGGCTCTCGGAAACACCATATATTTT
CDR3aa: CAISQLTGALGNTIYF

d_gene: TRBD2
v_gene: TRBV2
j_gene: TRBJ2-2
abundance: -
CDR3nt: TGTGCCAGCAGAGAGACTAGCGGGGGGGCCGGGCAGCTGTTTTTT
CDR3aa: CASRETSGGAGQLFF

d_gene: -
v_gene: TRBV6-5
j_gene: TRBJ2-1
abundance: -
CDR3nt: TGTGCCAGCAGGCCTACAGGCCCTACCTACAATGAGCAGTTCTTC
CDR3aa: CASRPTGPTYNEQFF

d_gene: TRBD1
v_gene: TRBV7-2
j_gene: TRBJ1-2
abundance: -
CDR3nt: TGTGCCAGCAGCACAGGACAGGGGCTAATTCCCCTTTTTGGCTACACCTTC
CDR3aa: CASSTGQGLIPLFGYTF

d_gene: -
v_gene: TRBV9
j_gene: TRBJ2-3
abundance: -
CDR3nt: TGTGCCAGCAGCACCCTTCCTGGCGAAGTGACAGATACGCAGTATTTT
CDR3aa: CASSTLPGEVTDTQYF

d_gene: -
v_gene: TRBV7-2
j_gene: TRBJ2-7
abundance: -
CDR3nt: TGTGCCAGCAGCTTAGACCGGGCAGGGCGGGGCGAGCAGTACTTC
CDR3aa: CASSLDRAGRGEQYF

d_gene: -
v_gene: TRBV5-1
j_gene: TRBJ2-6
abundance: -
CDR3nt: TGCGCCAGCAGCTCTGACGGGGGTAGGGCCAACGTCCTGACTTTC
CDR3aa: CASSSDGGRANVLTF

d_gene: TRBD2
v_gene: TRBV19
j_gene: TRBJ2-3
abundance: -
CDR3nt: TGTGCCAGTAGTCGGGGAGCGGGGGTCCCACGGGATACGCAGTATTTT
CDR3aa: CASSRGAGVPRDTQYF

d_gene: -
v_gene: TRBV21-1
j_gene: TRBJ2-2
abundance: -
CDR3nt: TGTGCCAGCAGCAAACCCCAGACAGGGGCGGAGACCGGGGAGCTGTTTTTT
CDR3aa: CASSKPQTGAETGELFF

d_gene: -
v_gene: TRBV15
j_gene: TRBJ2-7
abundance: -
CDR3nt: TGTGCCACCAGCAGAGACCAAGCCTCCTACGAGCAGTACTTC
CDR3aa: CATSRDQASYEQYF

d_gene: -
v_gene: TRBV25-1
j_gene: TRBJ2-1
abundance: -
CDR3nt: TGTGCCAGCAGTCGAGGAGCCACAAGTTACAATGAGCAGTTCTTC
CDR3aa: CASSRGATSYNEQFF

d_gene: TRBD2
v_gene: TRBV5-1
j_gene: TRBJ2-1
abundance: -
CDR3nt: TGCGCCAGCAACGGGGGGTTATCCTACAATGAGCAGTTCTTC
CDR3aa: CASNGGLSYNEQFF

d_gene: -
v_gene: TRBV5-1
j_gene: TRBJ2-1
abundance: -
CDR3nt: TGCGCCAGCAGCTTGGAAGCAGGGTTTTTTCGAAATGAGCAGTTCTTC
CDR3aa: CASSLEAGFFRNEQFF

d_gene: TRBD1
v_gene: TRBV15
j_gene: TRBJ1-4
abundance: -
CDR3nt: TGTGCCACCAGCAGCGGGACAGGCGATAATGAAAAACTGTTTTTT
CDR3aa: CATSSGTGDNEKLFF

d_gene: -
v_gene: TRBV19
j_gene: TRBJ2-7
abundance: -
CDR3nt: TGTGCCAGTAGTCGCAACAGCTACGAGCAGTACTTC
CDR3aa: CASSRNSYEQYF

d_gene: -
v_gene: TRBV30
j_gene: TRBJ1-1
abundance: once
CDR3nt: TGTGCCTGGAGAGACAGGAGTTACACTGAAGCTTTCTTT
CDR3aa: CAWRDRSYTEAFF

d_gene: TRBD1
v_gene: TRBV28
j_gene: TRBJ2-7
abundance: -
CDR3nt: TGTGCCAGCAGCGTCGAGAACAGGGGTTCCTACGAGCAGTACTTC
CDR3aa: CASSVENRGSYEQYF

d_gene: TRBD1
v_gene: TRBV3-1/TRBV3-2
j_gene: TRBJ2-7
abundance: -
CDR3nt: TGTGCCAGCAGCCAGGGGACAGGTGGTTCCTACGAGCAGTACTTC
CDR3aa: CASSQGTGGSYEQYF